This paragraph reports one T cell receptor beta chain. V was trimmed by 2 bases and J by 0 bases, leaving 10 bases between them. Germline V gene sequence: CDR1 MRHNA, CDR2 SNTAGT. CDR3 length: 16 residues. The data are from a study of T cells in localized non-small cell lung cancer. Only in-frame clones appear in the TCRdb table, and some are missing; sequencing was by immunoSEQ multiplex PCR. The sample gives under 40,000 clones, 93% of which show up once; approximately 7.9% is in the top ten. Sequencing was performed on peripheral blood, taken before any cancer treatment. The chain joins TRBV6-4 to TRBJ1-4; D is perhaps TRBD1 (5 bases). The receptor was isolated from a female donor older than 55 with stage I lung adenocarcinoma. The CDR3 region has the DNA TGTGCCAGCAGTGACGGGGGATTTGCAACTAATGAAAAACTGTTTTTT. Amino acid sequence: CASSDGGFATNEKLFF.